This TCR beta chain was sequenced in a study of cytomegalovirus exposure and HLA in healthy donors. The primer mix had 60 Vbeta and 13 Jbeta primers. Sequenced by immunoSEQ multiplex PCR; TCRdb stores in-frame clones only, minus some. The data show about 160,000 clones, about four fifths seen once. Study-wide results and caveats: Previous analysis showed most TCR beta V segments were productive about 87% or about 30% of the time. TCR beta sequences numbering more than 15,000 were associated with HLA alleles at 0.05 false discovery rate in a later analysis. Later analysis showed TCR association rates varying by HLA locus, highest for DRB1 and lowest for HLA-C.

Concerning this clone itself: Its antigen is still unknown.

CDR3 length equals 15 residues. Trimming took off 4 bases at V and 1 base at J, with 13 bases between the two ends. Per germline, CDR1 SGHRS and CDR2 YFSETQ. The specimen sequenced was PBMCs. The chain is built from TRBV5-1 and TRBJ2-3; TRBD1 might be the D (6 bases). The clonotype originates from a woman between 50 and 59 years old in good health and CMV-seronegative. CDR3 DNA: TGCGCCAGCAGCAGAACGACAGGCCGCACAGATACGCAGTATTTT. It codes for CASSRTTGRTDTQYF.